These 25 T cell receptor beta chains were all obtained from the same sample, sequenced in a study of read filtering for tumor transcriptome and immune sequencing. This library used around 400 ng RNA and molecular barcoded adaptors spanning alpha/delta and beta/gamma chains. In TCRdb, the reads were re-called with MiXCR into one record per CDR3 protein. The table shows more than 35,000 distinct CDR3 sequences, with 10% to 15% occurring only once. The sequencing input was a population of CD138-negative cells sorted from bone marrow. Receptors originate from a donor aged 40 or over with multiple myeloma.

To note about this clonotype: A much larger clone sits a single nucleotide away, making a read error possible. This rearrangement joins TRBV5-1 to TRBJ2-6, with D hard to call. The CDR3 consists of 14 residues. In germline, CDR1 is SGHRS, CDR2 YFSETQ. V lost 6 bases and J lost 2, with 9 bases in between. The CDR3 nucleotides read TGCGCCAGCAACGCGGAGCCTGGGGCCAACGTCCTGACTTTC. It codes for CASNAEPGANVLTF.

Many counts were recorded for this clonotype. The chain has TRBV6-1 and TRBJ1-1; no reliable D call. V was clipped by 0 bases and J by 3 bases, with 20 bases between them. Germline CDR1 is MNHNS and CDR2 is SASEGT. This CDR3 is built from 18 residues. DNA of the CDR3: TGTGCCAGCAGTGAAGCGCTTCGGGGAAACCCTGAATACACTGAAGCTTTCTTT. Encoded protein: CASSEALRGNPEYTEAFF.

This clonotype was counted many times. The chain joins TRBV3-1 to TRBJ2-7; D gene ambiguous. This CDR3 is built from 13 residues. Per germline, CDR1 LGHDT and CDR2 YNNKEL (reference sequence). Trimming took 4 bases from V and 3 from J, leaving 10 bases between them. The CDR3 reads CASSLVLNYEQYF. For the CDR3, the DNA is TGTGCCAGCAGCCTGGTCCTGAACTACGAGCAGTACTTC.

This clonotype was seen repeatedly, ten times or more. This chain uses TRBV20-1 with TRBJ2-7; D could derive from TRBD1 or TRBD2 (6 bases each). The length of the CDR3 is 13 residues. The V end was cut by 8 bases, the J end by 0 bases, with 14 bases between. The germline CDR1 and CDR2 sequences are DFQATT and SNEGSKA (reference sequence). CDR3 nucleotide sequence: TGCAGTTGCCCGAGGGGGGCCTCCTACGAGCAGTACTTC. Amino acids: CSCPRGASYEQYF.

This clonotype came up a few times. The CDR3 sequence: CASSSREAGKYEQYF. The CDR3 bases are TGTGCCAGCAGCTCCCGGGAGGCCGGAAAATACGAGCAGTACTTC. The chain has TRBV7-2 and TRBJ2-7, with 7 positions matching TRBD2. The CDR3 is made up of 15 amino acids. The V segment lost 4 bases and the J segment 4 bases; nucleotides outside the gene matches: 10. Germline V gene sequence: CDR1 SGHTA, CDR2 FQGNSA.

In its sample, this clonotype was seen a few times. A much more abundant neighbour one base away suggests this may be a read error. Likely a read error: the CDR3 ends without its conserved phenylalanine or tryptophan. The rearrangement links TRBV5-5 to TRBJ1-1; tentatively, D is TRBD1 (6 bases). This CDR3 has 15 amino acids. V shed 4 bases and J shed 1 base, with 14 bases lying between them. Germline V gene sequence: CDR1 SGHKS, CDR2 YYEKEE (reference sequence). The CDR3 loop reads CASSPSDRGNTEAFL. CDR3 in DNA: TGTGCCAGCAGCCCGTCGGACAGAGGGAACACTGAAGCTTTCCTT.

This clonotype was seen a handful of times. A much larger clone sits a single nucleotide away, making a read error possible. The gene calls are TRBV9 and TRBJ2-3; no definite D call. From germline, CDR1 is SGDLS and CDR2 YYNGEE. This CDR3 region has 15 residues. The CDR3 here is CASSPPPLGSDMQYF. In DNA, the CDR3 is TGTGCCAGCAGCCCACCTCCTCTAGGGTCAGATATGCAGTATTTT.

This clonotype occurred a few times. A much more abundant neighbour one base away suggests this may be a read error. The rearrangement links TRBV28 to TRBJ1-5; perhaps TRBD1 as D (6 bases). CDR1 and CDR2 from the germline V gene are MDHEN and SYDVKM. The CDR3 loop spans 13 amino acids. Trimming shortened V by 7 bases and J by 5 bases, and 12 bases separated the two germline ends. CDR3 DNA sequence: TGTGCCAGCACCCCGTCAGGGGATCAGCCCCAGCATTTT. It is translated as CASTPSGDQPQHF.

This clonotype was picked up a small number of times. With a much larger clone just one base away, this may be a read error. The V gene is TRBV6-5, the J gene TRBJ2-5, with D possibly matching TRBD1 (5 bases). In germline, CDR1 is MNHEY, CDR2 SVGAGI. The CDR3 runs 14 residues. Deletions cut 6 bases from V and 7 bases from J, with 18 bases between. The CDR3 sequence is CASRPSGRRGTQYF. CDR3 coding DNA: TGTGCCAGCAGGCCCTCAGGGCGTAGGGGGACCCAGTACTTC.

In this sample, this clonotype turned up many times. The chain is built from TRBV20-1 and TRBJ2-1; D is perhaps TRBD1 (5 bases). V lost 6 bases and J lost 9, with 12 bases in between. This CDR3 has 11 amino acids. Germline V gene lookup returns CDR1 DFQATT and CDR2 SNEGSKA (reference sequence). The CDR3 region is CSAPLGVEQFF. The CDR3 DNA sequence: TGCAGTGCCCCCCTAGGGGTTGAGCAGTTCTTC.

In this sample, this clonotype turned up a few times. Being one base from a much bigger clone, this may be a read error. The missing conserved phenylalanine or tryptophan at the end of this CDR3 makes a read error likely. This chain joins TRBV3-1 and TRBJ1-1; D gene uncertain. The CDR3 is 13 residues long. V was shortened by 11 bases and J by 1 base, with 14 bases between the two germline ends. Germline CDR1 and CDR2: LGHDT and YNNKEL (reference sequence). CDR3 DNA sequence: TGTGCCTCCCGACCGGTAGCGAACACTGAAGCTTTCATT. Protein: CASRPVANTEAFI.

Comments on this clonotype: A read error is possible here, since a much larger clone lies one base away. This CDR3 fails to terminate in the conserved phenylalanine or tryptophan, so it likely reflects a read error. The V call is TRBV20-1, the J call TRBJ1-5, with D maybe TRBD1 (6 bases). The CDR3 consists of 14 residues. Germline CDR1 is DFQATT and CDR2 is SNEGSKA (reference sequence). Trimming cost V 4 bases and J 5 bases, with 15 bases left between them. The CDR3 sequence: CSAKVGQSDQPQHL. The CDR3 nucleotides are TGCAGTGCTAAGGTAGGACAGAGTGATCAGCCCCAGCATCTT.

This clonotype was counted at least ten times. V and J are TRBV5-1 and TRBJ1-6; 7 nucleotides align to TRBD1. Germline CDR1 SGHRS, CDR2 YFSETQ. This CDR3 region has 17 residues. The ends lost 0 bases at V and 6 bases at J; junction bases unmatched: 9. The CDR3 nucleotides read TGCGCCAGCAGCTTGGGACAGGGATCCGGCCTTAATTCACCCCTCCACTTT. Amino acids: CASSLGQGSGLNSPLHF.

This clonotype was seen repeatedly, ten times or more. The gene calls are TRBV5-8 and TRBJ2-2, with D possibly TRBD1 on 5 matching bases. The CDR3 loop spans 15 amino acids. Deletions cut 1 base from V and 6 bases from J, with 13 bases between. From germline, CDR1 is SGHTS and CDR2 YDEGEE. CDR3: CASSLLGARAGELFF. The CDR3 nucleotides are TGTGCCAGCAGCTTGCTAGGGGCTCGCGCCGGGGAGCTGTTTTTT. The whole variable domain, filled in from reference TRBV5-8 and TRBJ2-2, reads EAGVTQSPTHLIKTRGQQATLRCSPISGHTSVYWYQQALGLGLQFLLWYDEGEERNRGNFPPRFSGRQFPNYSSELNVNALELEDSALYLCASSLLGARAGELFFGEGSRLTVL.

J is TRBJ2-5 and V is TRBV7-9, with D uncertain. Deletions cut 5 bases from V and 1 base from J, with 11 bases between. Germline CDR1 is SEHNR and CDR2 is FQNEAQ (reference sequence). This CDR3 is 14 amino acids long. The CDR3 here is CASSPQAVQETQYF. The CDR3 bases are TGTGCCAGCAGCCCCCAGGCGGTCCAAGAGACCCAGTACTTC.

This clonotype occurred many times. The chain carries TRBV20-1 and TRBJ1-1; TRBD1 matches 7 bases. The V segment lost 1 base and the J segment 11 bases; nucleotides outside the gene matches: 13. This CDR3 spans 14 amino acids. Germline lookup yields CDR1 DFQATT and CDR2 SNEGSKA (reference sequence). The CDR3 DNA is TGCAGTGCTAGAGCCAGAGGGGGCGCGGGTGGTGCTTTCTTT. Protein: CSARARGGAGGAFF.

This clonotype was found many times. The chain employs TRBV29-1 and TRBJ2-7, with D possibly being TRBD1 or TRBD2 (5 bases each). CDR1 and CDR2 (germline): SQVTM, ANQGSEA. V was shortened by 2 bases and J by 7 bases, with 12 bases between the two germline ends. The length of the CDR3 is 12 residues. The CDR3 DNA reads as TGCAGCGTTGAACCTCGGGGCGGAGAGCAGTACTTC. It yields the protein CSVEPRGGEQYF.

This clonotype was counted ten times or more. The rearrangement joins TRBV11-2 to TRBJ2-5, with D perhaps TRBD2 (6 bases). This CDR3 contains 13 residues. Germline CDR1 SGHAT, CDR2 FQNNGV. The ends were cut back, 10 bases at V and 5 bases at J, with 17 bases in the middle. The CDR3 sequence: CATGTGPRETQYF. The CDR3 region has the DNA TGTGCCACCGGGACTGGCCCGCGGGAGACCCAGTACTTC. The full variable domain, rest sourced from reference TRBV11-2 and TRBJ2-5, is EAGVAQSPRYKIIEKRQSVAFWCNPISGHATLYWYQQILGQGPKLLIQFQNNGVVDDSQLPKDRFSAERLKGVDSTLKIQPAKLEDSAVYLCATGTGPRETQYFGPGTRLLVL.

This clonotype appeared many times. J is TRBJ2-5 and V is TRBV7-2; 9 bases are a match to TRBD1. Germline CDR1 is SGHTA and CDR2 is FQGNSA. The CDR3 is made up of 17 amino acids. V lost 4 bases, J lost 5 bases, and 14 bases stayed unmatched. This CDR3 is CASSSYRDREIAETQYF. DNA for the CDR3: TGTGCCAGCAGCTCCTACCGGGACAGGGAAATTGCGGAGACCCAGTACTTC.

This clonotype has ten or more counts. This chain joins TRBV7-8 and TRBJ2-1; tentatively, D is TRBD2 (5 bases). CDR1 and CDR2 from the germline V gene are SGHVS and FQNEAQ. The CDR3 covers 16 residues. V lost 5 bases and J 0 bases, leaving 14 bases between the germline ends. CDR3: CASSPSRRISYNEQFF. The CDR3 DNA reads TGTGCCAGCAGCCCTAGCCGGCGGATCTCCTACAATGAGCAGTTCTTC.

This clonotype was seen just once. The rearrangement joins TRBV3-1 to TRBJ2-3; D gene uncertain. Trimming shortened V by 1 base and J by 3 bases, and 14 bases separated the two germline ends. This CDR3 region has 16 residues. Germline lookup yields CDR1 LGHDT and CDR2 YNNKEL (reference sequence). The CDR3, as DNA: TGTGCCAGCAGCCAAGGATTGGCCAGCACAACAGATACGCAGTATTTT. Translation: CASSQGLASTTDTQYF.

In this sample, this clonotype turned up many times. This rearrangement joins TRBV7-2 to TRBJ2-5; TRBD2 matches 11 bases. The CDR3 length is 16 residues. V lost 3 bases, J lost 1 base, and 4 bases stayed unmatched. The germline V gene has CDR1 SGHTA and CDR2 FQGNSA. CDR3 bases: TGTGCCAGCAGCTTCCAACTAGCGGGGGCCCAAGAGACCCAGTACTTC. Translated: CASSFQLAGAQETQYF.

This clonotype appeared many times. The chain joins TRBV15 to TRBJ2-1, with D hard to call. CDR3 length equals 12 residues. V was shortened by 1 base and J by 5 bases, with 3 bases between the two germline ends. The germline gives CDR1 LNHNV, CDR2 YYDKDF (reference sequence). Here the CDR3 DNA reads TGTGCCACCAGCAGAGGACACAATGAGCAGTTCTTC. It specifies CATSRGHNEQFF.

This clonotype appeared many times. CDR3 in amino acids: CASSLERTLYEQYF. The CDR3 DNA is TGCGCCAGCAGCTTGGAGCGGACACTCTACGAGCAGTACTTC. This chain connects TRBV5-1 to TRBJ2-7; D may correspond to TRBD1 or TRBD2 (5 bases each). Deletions cut 0 bases from V and 3 bases from J, with 10 bases between. This CDR3 region has 14 residues. The germline CDR1 and CDR2 sequences are SGHRS and YFSETQ.

This clonotype was detected many times. This rearrangement joins TRBV18 to TRBJ2-5; 7 bases match TRBD2. Germline-derived CDR1 and CDR2 are KGHSH and LQKENI. The junction had 1 base not matched to a gene; V was cut back by 5 bases and J by 1 base. The length of the CDR3 is 13 residues. DNA for the CDR3: TGTGCCAGCTCAGGGACTACCCAAGAGACCCAGTACTTC. Its translation: CASSGTTQETQYF.